This is a list of T cell receptor beta chains from one sample in a study of blood T cells in healthy people across ages. TCRdb itself ran the 5' RACE reads through MiXCR, one entry per CDR3 protein. The sample has around 870,000 distinct CDR3 sequences, less than 35% seen once; the top ten hold roughly 17%. Input material: blood. The source is a woman of 80 years or more in good health. Each CDR3 is given with its conserved first and last residue. The D gene is left open where the match is weak. Size is omitted from some rows. Given values are once, few, many or a class for expanded clones.

abundance,v_gene,j_gene,d_gene,CDR3aa,CDR3nt
many,TRBV7-9,TRBJ2-3,.,CASTPDADTQYF,TGTGCCAGCACCCCGGACGCAGATACGCAGTATTTT
.,TRBV7-2,TRBJ2-5,TRBD1,CASSLGDRGIEETQYF,TGTGCCAGCAGCTTAGGGGACAGGGGGATCGAAGAGACCCAGTACTTC
many,TRBV11-2,TRBJ2-5,.,CASSYGRSQETQYF,TGTGCCAGCAGCTACGGCAGGTCCCAAGAGACCCAGTACTTC
many,TRBV10-2,TRBJ2-5,TRBD2,CASRTSGAQETQYF,TGCGCCAGCCGCACTAGCGGCGCTCAAGAGACCCAGTACTTC
once,TRBV20-1,TRBJ1-2,.,CSARGLGGINYGYTF,TGCAGTGCTAGAGGCCTCGGGGGGATAAACTATGGCTACACCTTC
many,TRBV20-1,TRBJ2-6,.,CSASLANVLTF,TGCAGTGCTAGCTTGGCCAACGTCCTGACTTTC
.,TRBV6-2/TRBV6-3,TRBJ2-2,.,CASSYSGAWTGELFF,TGTGCCAGCAGTTACTCCGGGGCTTGGACCGGGGAGCTGTTTTTT
many,TRBV3-1,TRBJ1-4,.,CASSQASVSTNEKLFF,TGTGCCAGCAGCCAAGCTTCGGTATCAACTAATGAAAAACTGTTTTTT
many,TRBV21-1,TRBJ2-4,.,CASSKGVSHRAKNIQYF,TGTGCCAGCAGCAAAGGGGTTTCGCACAGAGCCAAAAACATTCAGTACTTC
.,TRBV10-3,TRBJ1-5,TRBD1,CAVSESGGGQPQHF,TGTGCCGTCAGTGAGTCAGGGGGTGGACAGCCCCAGCATTTT
.,TRBV7-9,TRBJ2-1,.,CASSLAGGGPHEQFF,TGTGCCAGCAGCTTGGCAGGGGGGGGGCCGCATGAGCAGTTCTTC
few,TRBV7-8,TRBJ2-2,TRBD1,CASSLDPGGANTGELFF,TGTGCCAGCAGCTTAGATCCAGGGGGCGCGAACACCGGGGAGCTGTTTTTT
.,TRBV19,TRBJ2-6,.,CASSKGGSHSGANVLTF,TGTGCCAGTAGCAAAGGGGGTTCCCACTCTGGGGCCAACGTCCTGACTTTC
many,TRBV28,TRBJ2-1,.,CASSLFGRATYNEQFF,TGTGCCAGCAGTTTGTTCGGCAGGGCAACCTACAATGAGCAGTTCTTC
many,TRBV12-3/TRBV12-4,TRBJ2-7,TRBD2,CASSISGGAYEQYF,TGTGCCAGCAGCATTAGCGGGGGGGCCTACGAGCAGTACTTC
many,TRBV20-1,TRBJ1-2,TRBD1,CSARDGPVDRARGYTF,TGCAGTGCTAGAGACGGCCCCGTTGACAGGGCACGAGGCTACACCTTC
.,TRBV7-9,TRBJ2-5,TRBD2,CASRSMGLSEETQYF,TGTGCCAGCAGGTCGATGGGACTAAGTGAGGAGACCCAGTACTTC
many,TRBV5-1,TRBJ2-5,.,CASSLGSVQETQYF,TGCGCCAGCAGCTTGGGGTCGGTACAAGAGACCCAGTACTTC
.,TRBV12-3/TRBV12-4,TRBJ2-1,TRBD1,CASSPPSGQGAGEQFF,TGTGCCAGCTCACCACCTTCAGGACAGGGTGCGGGTGAGCAGTTCTTC
.,TRBV5-1,TRBJ1-2,TRBD1,CACSLEGARGYTF,TGCGCCTGCAGCTTAGAGGGGGCGCGTGGCTACACCTTC
many,TRBV12-3/TRBV12-4,TRBJ1-6,.,CASSYTEPPLHF,TGTGCCAGCAGCTATACGGAACCACCCCTCCACTTT
.,TRBV7-6,TRBJ2-5,.,CASSSIDRLWGETQYF,TGTGCCAGCAGCTCAATCGACAGGCTATGGGGAGAGACCCAGTACTTC
few,TRBV12-3/TRBV12-4,TRBJ1-5,TRBD1,CASSPRQGVTNQPQHF,TGTGCCAGCAGTCCACGACAGGGGGTCACTAATCAGCCCCAGCATTTT
.,TRBV11-2,TRBJ1-4,TRBD1,CASSLGDRDSEKLFF,TGTGCCAGCAGCTTAGGGGACCGGGACAGTGAAAAACTGTTTTTT
many,TRBV6-6,TRBJ2-7,.,CASSRGEVSEQYF,TGTGCCAGCAGCCGCGGGGAGGTCTCGGAGCAGTACTTC
many,TRBV5-1,TRBJ2-1,.,CASSSGRVNEQFF,TGCGCCAGCAGCTCCGGACGGGTCAATGAGCAGTTCTTC
few,TRBV7-2,TRBJ2-1,.,CASSLEVGKQFF,TGTGCCAGCAGCTTAGAGGTCGGTAAGCAGTTCTTC
.,TRBV7-8,TRBJ1-1,.,CASGWGRRGTEAFF,TGTGCCAGCGGCTGGGGACGGAGGGGGACTGAAGCTTTCTTT
.,TRBV20-1,TRBJ2-1,.,CSARDFNEQFF,TGCAGTGCTAGGGACTTCAATGAGCAGTTCTTC
.,TRBV28,TRBJ1-2,.,CASSSGQSTFYGYTF,TGTGCCAGCAGTTCCGGACAGTCAACCTTCTATGGCTACACCTTC
few,TRBV2,TRBJ2-3,TRBD1,CASKGQGADTQYF,TGTGCCAGCAAAGGGCAGGGGGCGGATACGCAGTATTTT
.,TRBV7-6,TRBJ1-1,.,CASSLAQGQVLGTEAFF,TGTGCCAGCAGCTTAGCGCAAGGGCAGGTGCTTGGGACTGAAGCTTTCTTT
once,TRBV20-1,TRBJ2-7,.,CSPVRDTSYEQYF,TGCAGCCCTGTCCGGGACACGTCCTACGAGCAGTACTTC
many,TRBV7-2,TRBJ2-7,.,CASSAQGIRSYEQYF,TGTGCCAGCAGCGCCCAGGGGATTCGCTCCTACGAGCAGTACTTC
.,TRBV5-1,TRBJ2-1,TRBD1,CASSSRDRSGYEQFF,TGCGCCAGCAGCTCACGGGACAGGTCGGGATATGAGCAGTTCTTC
few,TRBV20-1,TRBJ1-4,TRBD1,CSARDSRNEKLFF,TGCAGTGCTCGGGACAGCCGTAATGAAAAACTGTTTTTT
many,TRBV5-1,TRBJ2-7,.,CASSFLGAGSYEQYF,TGCGCCAGCAGCTTCCTCGGGGCCGGCTCCTACGAGCAGTACTTC
many,TRBV2,TRBJ2-6,.,CASSESGPTNVLTF,TGTGCCAGCAGTGAATCAGGACCGACCAACGTCCTGACTTTC
.,TRBV10-3,TRBJ1-1,TRBD1,CAISPGQTTNTEAFF,TGTGCCATCAGCCCGGGACAGACAACCAACACTGAAGCTTTCTTT
.,TRBV12-3/TRBV12-4,TRBJ2-1,.,CASSLRQTVDEQFF,TGTGCCAGCAGTTTGCGTCAGACAGTCGATGAGCAGTTCTTC
few,TRBV20-1,TRBJ1-1,.,CSALLPGHLSTEAFF,TGCAGTGCCCTACTCCCGGGACACCTGAGCACTGAAGCTTTCTTT
many,TRBV2,TRBJ2-3,.,CASSEGTYTDTQYF,TGTGCCAGCAGTGAAGGGACTTACACAGATACGCAGTATTTT
.,TRBV27,TRBJ2-4,.,CASRPARGDIQYF,TGTGCCAGCAGACCGGCCCGAGGGGACATTCAGTACTTC
medium-sized,TRBV7-2,TRBJ2-1,.,CASSPGGGIDEQFF,TGTGCCAGCAGCCCGGGTGGGGGGATTGATGAGCAGTTCTTC
.,TRBV20-1,TRBJ1-5,.,CSAQKRSGPNQPQHF,TGCAGTGCTCAGAAAAGATCCGGCCCCAATCAGCCCCAGCATTTT
many,TRBV6-6,TRBJ2-5,.,CASSTSRETQYF,.
.,TRBV7-2,TRBJ2-1,.,CAMRKDSSSYNEQFF,TGTGCCATGCGAAAGGACTCGAGCTCCTACAATGAGCAGTTCTTC
.,TRBV20-1,TRBJ1-4,.,CSARTRETNEKLFF,TGCAGTGCTAGAACCAGGGAAACAAATGAAAAACTGTTTTTT
many,TRBV3-1,TRBJ1-2,.,CASSQGTSGALSGYTF,TGTGCCAGCAGCCAAGGGACGTCAGGGGCTCTATCTGGCTACACCTTC
many,TRBV27,TRBJ2-5,.,CASSWRGQETQYF,TGTGCCAGCAGTTGGAGGGGGCAAGAGACCCAGTACTTC
many,TRBV29-1,TRBJ1-2,.,CSVHGAPVGNYGYTF,TGCAGCGTACACGGGGCTCCCGTGGGTAACTATGGCTACACCTTC
.,TRBV5-6,TRBJ1-2,.,CASSLFASDYGYTF,TGTGCCAGCAGCTTGTTTGCTTCGGACTATGGCTACACCTTC
few,TRBV9,TRBJ1-5,.,CASSVGNRNQPQHF,TGTGCCAGCAGCGTAGGGAATCGGAATCAGCCCCAGCATTTT
many,TRBV7-9,TRBJ2-4,.,CASSLAQGAKNIQYF,TGTGCCAGCAGCTTAGCTCAGGGGGCCAAAAACATTCAGTACTTC